This T cell receptor (beta chain) was sequenced for a study of tumor-infiltrating lymphocytes in oesophageal squamous cell carcinoma. TCRdb re-analysed the PCR reads in MiXCR, keeping a single row per CDR3 protein. This sample has roughly 10,000 distinct CDR3 sequences, with under 75% found just once. The CDR3 has 14 amino acids. Germline CDR1 and CDR2: SGHTA and FQGTGA. This TCR was recovered from a female donor with esophageal squamous cell carcinoma. Sequenced material: esophageal tumor tissue. V gene TRBV7-3 combines with J gene TRBJ2-6; 9 bases fit TRBD2. The DNA end favors TRBJ2-7, so the J call may be wrong. In DNA, the CDR3 is TGTGCCAGCAGCGTCACTAGCGGGCGTTACGAGCAGTACTTC. Its translation: CASSVTSGRYEQYF.